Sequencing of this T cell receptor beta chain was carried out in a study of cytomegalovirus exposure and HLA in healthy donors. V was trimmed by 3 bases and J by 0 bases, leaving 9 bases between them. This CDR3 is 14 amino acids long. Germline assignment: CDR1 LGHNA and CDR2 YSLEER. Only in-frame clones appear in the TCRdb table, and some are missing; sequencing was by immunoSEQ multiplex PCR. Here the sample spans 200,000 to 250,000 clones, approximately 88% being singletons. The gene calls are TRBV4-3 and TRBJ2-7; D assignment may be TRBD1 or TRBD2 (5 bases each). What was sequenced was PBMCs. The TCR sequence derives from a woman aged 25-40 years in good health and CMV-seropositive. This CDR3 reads CASSQGVASYEQYF. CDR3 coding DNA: TGCGCCAGCAGCCAGGGGGTAGCCTCCTACGAGCAGTACTTC.